The rows below give T cell receptor beta chains drawn from one sample of a study of T cells in pancreatic ductal adenocarcinoma. Sequencing was performed with immunoSEQ multiplex PCR; in TCRdb, only in-frame clones are kept and a portion is missing. Here the sample spans 31,000 or so clones, approximately 94% being singletons. Sequenced: PBMCs. Receptor source: a human donor with pancreatic ductal adenocarcinoma. CDR3s include the opening cysteine and the closing phenylalanine or tryptophan. D genes are given only for firm matches. The listing skips clone size in some rows; elsewhere it reads once, few, many or a size class.

D gene | J gene | V gene | clone size | CDR3 protein | CDR3 DNA
TRBD2 | TRBJ2-1 | TRBV7-2 | NA | CASSSGDALAGEQFF | TGTGCCAGCAGCTCCGGAGACGCGCTAGCGGGTGAGCAGTTCTTC
NA | TRBJ2-1 | TRBV19 | NA | CASSIGWNEQFF | TGTGCCAGTAGTATAGGCTGGAATGAGCAGTTCTTC
TRBD2 | TRBJ2-2 | TRBV30 | NA | CAWSVRGLAPNTGELFF | TGTGCCTGGAGTGTACGGGGACTAGCGCCGAACACCGGGGAGCTGTTTTTT
NA | TRBJ1-3 | TRBV19 | NA | CASSVLGGPGNTIYF | TGTGCCAGTAGTGTACTGGGGGGCCCTGGAAACACCATATATTTT
NA | TRBJ1-1 | TRBV4-3 | NA | CASSQEAQGMNTEAFF | TGCGCCAGCAGCCAAGAAGCCCAGGGAATGAACACTGAAGCTTTCTTT
NA | TRBJ2-3 | TRBV7-3 | NA | CASSLVPRGTDTQYF | TGTGCCAGCAGCTTAGTTCCGCGGGGAACAGATACGCAGTATTTT
NA | TRBJ2-7 | TRBV7-2 | NA | CASSFGRAYEQYF | TGTGCCAGCAGCTTCGGCAGGGCCTACGAGCAGTACTTC
TRBD1 | TRBJ2-7 | TRBV7-2 | NA | CASSLTQGDRYEQYF | TGTGCCAGCAGCTTGACCCAAGGGGACAGATACGAGCAGTACTTC
NA | TRBJ2-2 | TRBV29-1 | NA | CSVEVGETGELFF | TGCAGCGTTGAGGTCGGGGAAACCGGGGAGCTGTTTTTT
NA | TRBJ2-7 | TRBV14 | NA | CASSQGTASYEQYF | TGTGCCAGCAGCCAAGGGACCGCTTCTTACGAGCAGTACTTC
NA | TRBJ1-1 | TRBV5-1 | NA | CASTQGPPNTEAFF | TGCGCCAGCACCCAGGGACCGCCGAACACTGAAGCTTTCTTT
NA | TRBJ2-7 | TRBV11-2 | NA | CASSSQMLGEQYF | TGTGCCAGCAGCTCCCAAATGCTGGGAGAGCAGTACTTC
TRBD1 | TRBJ1-5 | TRBV2 | few | CASSVVGQGQPQHF | TGTGCCAGCAGTGTCGTGGGACAGGGCCAGCCCCAGCATTTT
TRBD1 | TRBJ2-1 | TRBV19 | NA | CAIKDRAYNEQFF | TGTGCCATTAAGGACAGGGCCTACAATGAGCAGTTCTTC
NA | TRBJ1-1 | TRBV19 | NA | CASSFYRNTEAFF | TGTGCCAGTAGTTTCTACAGGAACACTGAAGCTTTCTTT
NA | TRBJ1-1 | TRBV5-1 | NA | CASSQPAGEVEAFF | TGCGCCAGCAGCCAACCGGCAGGGGAAGTTGAAGCTTTCTTT
NA | TRBJ2-2 | TRBV7-2 | NA | CASSLLLASGELFF | TGTGCCAGCAGCTTACTGCTAGCCTCAGGGGAGCTGTTTTTT
NA | TRBJ1-2 | TRBV19 | NA | CASSDSGTIYGYTF | TGTGCCAGTAGTGACTCCGGGACGATCTATGGCTACACCTTC
NA | TRBJ1-4 | TRBV15 | NA | CATSRGGTLDEKLFF | TGTGCCACCAGCAGAGGCGGGACACTCGACGAAAAACTGTTTTTT
NA | TRBJ2-5 | TRBV20-1 | NA | CSARTQETQYF | TGCAGTGCTAGAACCCAAGAGACCCAGTACTTC
NA | TRBJ2-1 | TRBV11-2 | NA | CASSSPDFWDNEQFF | TGTGCCAGCAGCTCACCCGATTTCTGGGACAATGAGCAGTTCTTC
TRBD1 | TRBJ2-7 | TRBV6-6 | few | CASIPTGTYEQYF | TGTGCCAGCATCCCGACAGGGACCTACGAGCAGTACTTC
TRBD2 | TRBJ2-1 | TRBV18 | once | CASSPTSGTNEQFF | TGTGCCAGCTCGCCGACTAGCGGGACGAATGAGCAGTTCTTC
NA | TRBJ2-1 | TRBV4-3 | NA | CASSQDSRSNEQFF | TGCGCCAGCAGCCAAGATAGCCGCAGCAATGAGCAGTTCTTC
TRBD2 | TRBJ2-3 | TRBV7-6 | NA | CASSLTGGPWNPDTQYF | TGTGCCAGCAGCTTAACGGGAGGGCCCTGGAACCCAGATACGCAGTATTTT
TRBD1 | TRBJ1-2 | TRBV11-3 | NA | CASSPRTGANYGYTF | TGTGCCAGCAGCCCCCGGACAGGGGCTAACTATGGCTACACCTTC
TRBD2 | TRBJ2-1 | TRBV6-5 | NA | CASSYGAGVMNEQFF | TGTGCCAGCAGTTACGGGGCGGGAGTGATGAATGAGCAGTTCTTC
TRBD1 | TRBJ2-5 | TRBV28 | NA | CASSLGQPPETQYF | TGTGCCAGCAGTTTGGGACAGCCGCCCGAGACCCAGTACTTC
NA | TRBJ2-5 | TRBV28 | NA | CASRTKETQYF | TGTGCCAGCAGGACGAAAGAGACCCAGTACTTC
NA | TRBJ1-1 | TRBV4-1 | NA | CASSPLGLLGAFF | TGCGCCAGCAGCCCTCTGGGGCTGTTAGGAGCTTTCTTT
NA | TRBJ2-1 | TRBV7-2 | NA | CASRVMAGNEQFF | TGTGCCAGCAGAGTCATGGCCGGGAATGAGCAGTTCTTC
TRBD1 | TRBJ2-6 | TRBV5-1 | once | CASSLLGGVSGANVLTF | TGCGCCAGCAGCTTGCTAGGGGGCGTCTCTGGGGCCAACGTCCTGACTTTC
TRBD2 | TRBJ2-7 | TRBV4-1 | NA | CASSQEIAGANYEQYF | TGCGCCAGCAGCCAAGAGATAGCGGGAGCGAACTACGAGCAGTACTTC
TRBD1 | TRBJ2-7 | TRBV5-4 | NA | CASSSPGQGYEQYF | TGTGCCAGCAGCTCTCCGGGACAGGGCTACGAGCAGTACTTC
TRBD1 | TRBJ1-1 | TRBV10-3 | NA | CAISETDRVTEAFF | TGTGCCATCAGTGAGACCGACAGGGTCACTGAAGCTTTCTTT
NA | TRBJ2-2 | TRBV5-1 | NA | CASRDSDTGELFF | TGCGCCAGCAGGGATTCGGACACCGGGGAGCTGTTTTTT
TRBD2 | TRBJ2-1 | TRBV2 | NA | CASGLAGVNEQFF | TGTGCCAGCGGACTAGCGGGAGTAAATGAGCAGTTCTTC
NA | TRBJ1-3 | TRBV18 | NA | CASREGQGGGNTIYF | TGTGCCAGCCGAGAGGGGCAGGGCGGCGGAAACACCATATATTTT
TRBD1 | TRBJ1-5 | TRBV19 | NA | CATDRGSNQPQHF | TGTGCCACCGACAGGGGTAGCAATCAGCCCCAGCATTTT
TRBD1 | TRBJ2-2 | TRBV2 | NA | CASSARTGVTGELFF | TGTGCCAGCAGTGCCCGGACAGGGGTCACCGGGGAGCTGTTTTTT
NA | TRBJ2-5 | TRBV5-6 | few | CASSPAAPETQYF | TGTGCCAGCAGCCCTGCGGCCCCAGAGACCCAGTACTTC
NA | TRBJ2-7 | TRBV6-5 | NA | CASAGGLSSYEQYF | TGTGCCAGCGCGGGCGGGCTAAGCTCCTACGAGCAGTACTTC
NA | TRBJ2-7 | TRBV6-6 | NA | CASRSPGAYEQYF | TGTGCCAGCAGGAGCCCAGGGGCCTACGAGCAGTACTTC
TRBD1 | TRBJ1-5 | TRBV2 | NA | CASSGEGGSNQPQHF | TGTGCCAGCAGTGGAGAAGGGGGCAGCAATCAGCCCCAGCATTTT
TRBD2 | TRBJ2-7 | TRBV25-1 | NA | CASSESPSGYEQYF | TGTGCCAGCAGTGAATCCCCTAGCGGGTACGAGCAGTACTTC
NA | TRBJ2-1 | TRBV2 | NA | CASSRVRQGSTYNEQFF | TGTGCCAGCAGTCGAGTCAGGCAGGGGAGCACCTACAATGAGCAGTTCTTC